The 28 T cell receptor beta chains in this list originate from one sample, sequenced in a study of blood T cell repertoires in COVID-19. Produced via immunoSEQ multiplex PCR; TCRdb's table is partial and in-frame only. This table has some 270,000 clones, about 89% appearing once. The material sequenced was peripheral blood. These receptor sequences come from a woman in her fifties or sixties who had recovered from COVID-19.

CDR3 sequence: CASRQGMRDRGTDTQYF. For the CDR3, the DNA is TGTGCCAGCAGGCAGGGGATGCGGGACAGGGGCACAGATACGCAGTATTTT. The chain links TRBV7-2 to TRBJ2-3, with 9 bases matching TRBD1. The J segment lost 1 base and the V segment lost 6 bases, leaving 11 bases of the junction unmatched. This CDR3 has 17 residues. The germline V gene encodes CDR1 SGHTA and CDR2 FQGNSA.

In its sample, this clone was seen once. The rearrangement links TRBV5-1 to TRBJ2-1; 14 bases line up with TRBD2. The CDR3 has 18 residues. V shed 1 base and J 9 bases; nucleotides not matched to a gene: 12. The V gene's germline CDR1 is SGHRS and CDR2 YFSETQ. CDR3 loop: CASSLSYGGTSGGSEQFF. The CDR3 region has the DNA TGCGCCAGCAGCTTGTCCTATGGCGGGACTAGCGGGGGTAGTGAGCAGTTCTTC.

The rearrangement uses TRBV29-1 and TRBJ1-2; D is uncertain. The CDR3 totals 10 residues. CDR1 is SQVTM, CDR2 ANQGSEA, per germline. V was cut by 4 bases and J by 8 bases, with 8 bases left in between. The CDR3 loop reads CSVVQSGYTF. CDR3 in DNA: TGCAGCGTTGTCCAGTCGGGCTACACCTTC.

The genes are TRBV11-1 and TRBJ2-1; tentative D call: TRBD1 (7 bases). V was cut by 7 bases and J by 9 bases, with 19 bases left in between. The CDR3 sequence is 14 residues long. Per the germline V gene, CDR1 is SGHAT and CDR2 is FQDESV (reference sequence). The CDR3 DNA sequence: TGTGCCAGCACCCCATGGCAGGGGGGTAGTGAGCAGTTCTTC. Its protein is CASTPWQGGSEQFF.

This clone was detected a few times. The CDR3 spells CASSEARSTEAFF. CDR3 bases: TGTGCCAGCTCGGAGGCGCGGAGCACTGAAGCTTTCTTT. The chain is built from TRBV18 and TRBJ1-1; no firm D call. CDR1 and CDR2 (germline): KGHSH, LQKENI. V gave up 6 bases and J gave up 4 bases, with 12 bases separating them. This CDR3 contains 13 residues.

The chain links TRBV11-2 to TRBJ1-1, with D perhaps matching TRBD1 (6 bases). This CDR3 spans 13 amino acids. The V end was cut by 2 bases, the J end by 4 bases, with 8 bases between. Germline V gives CDR1 SGHAT, CDR2 FQNNGV. CDR3: CASSLRDITEAFF. CDR3 nucleotides: TGTGCCAGCAGCTTAAGGGACATCACTGAAGCTTTCTTT.

The chain employs TRBV5-4 and TRBJ1-6; D gene ambiguous. The CDR3 totals 14 residues. V shed 2 bases and J shed 10 bases, with 13 bases lying between them. Germline V gene data show CDR1 as SGHNT and CDR2 as YYREEE (reference sequence). CDR3 in DNA: TGTGCCAGCAGCTTTAAGACGGTGGGCTCACCCCTCCACTTT. It specifies CASSFKTVGSPLHF. Combining the CDR3 with reference TRBV5-4 and TRBJ1-6 gives the whole variable domain ETGVTQSPTHLIKTRGQQVTLRCSSQSGHNTVSWYQQALGQGPQFIFQYYREEENGRGNFPPRFSGLQFPNYSSELNVNALELDDSALYLCASSFKTVGSPLHFGNGTRLTVT.

The chain is built from TRBV7-2 and TRBJ1-6, with a weak D call TRBD1 (6 bases). The length of the CDR3 is 17 residues. V shed 5 bases and J shed 5 bases, with 19 bases lying between them. Looked up from germline, CDR1 is SGHTA and CDR2 is FQGNSA. CDR3 sequence reads: CASSQRGGQAHNSPLHF. DNA for the CDR3: TGTGCCAGCAGCCAGCGGGGGGGGCAGGCCCATAATTCACCCCTCCACTTT.

This rearrangement joins TRBV7-3 to TRBJ2-1; 8 nucleotides line up with TRBD2. CDR1 is SGHTA, CDR2 FQGTGA, per germline. V gave up 2 bases and J gave up 8 bases; unmatched junction bases: 5. This CDR3 spans 14 amino acids. The CDR3 reads CASSLGLAGDEQFF. CDR3 sequence (DNA): TGTGCCAGCAGCTTAGGACTAGCCGGCGATGAGCAGTTCTTC.

This rearrangement joins TRBV7-9 to TRBJ2-1, with 14 positions matching TRBD2. The germline V gene encodes CDR1 SEHNR and CDR2 FQNEAQ (reference sequence). Trimming cost V 5 bases and J 10 bases; bases outside gene matches: 4. The CDR3 length is 14 residues. CDR3 DNA: TGTGCCAGCAGCCAGGGACTAGCGGGGGAAGAGCAGTTCTTC. Amino acid sequence: CASSQGLAGEEQFF.

The chain is built from TRBV29-1 and TRBJ1-1; 7 bases match TRBD1. Trimming removed 4 bases from V and 2 bases from J; junction bases left unmatched: 7. This CDR3 is built from 14 residues. Germline V gene lookup returns CDR1 SQVTM and CDR2 ANQGSEA. CDR3 amino acids: CSVAQGVTNTEAFF. The CDR3 DNA reads as TGCAGCGTTGCCCAGGGGGTAACCAACACTGAAGCTTTCTTT.

The V gene is TRBV4-1, the J gene TRBJ2-2, with D tentatively TRBD2 (5 bases). Germline assignment: CDR1 MGHRA and CDR2 YSYEKL. The length of the CDR3 is 16 residues. Trimming stripped 5 bases from V and 1 base from J, with 14 bases between. This chain's CDR3 is CASSDYRAGNTGELFF. The CDR3 region has the DNA TGCGCCAGCAGCGACTATAGGGCAGGGAACACCGGGGAGCTGTTTTTT.

The chain joins TRBV7-6 to TRBJ1-3, with D possibly being TRBD1 (5 bases). V shed 6 bases and J shed 0 bases, with 12 bases lying between them. The CDR3 sequence is 15 residues long. Germline values: CDR1 SGHVS, CDR2 FNYEAQ. The CDR3 nucleotides read TGTGCCAGCAGTCCAACAGGTTCCTCTGGAAACACCATATATTTT. Protein product: CASSPTGSSGNTIYF.

The chain has TRBV12-5 and TRBJ1-4; 7 bases are shared with TRBD1. The CDR3 loop spans 15 amino acids. V shed 9 bases, J shed 8 bases, and the junction held 15 bases outside the gene matches. Germline V gene sequence: CDR1 LGHNT, CDR2 FRNRAP. The CDR3 spells CARVTGKLVEEKLFF. The CDR3 nucleotides are TGTGCTAGGGTGACAGGGAAACTAGTGGAGGAAAAACTGTTTTTT.

Remarks on this clone: The junction does not match germline at one end; this may be a read error. The V call is TRBV7-7, the J call TRBJ2-5, with D uncertain. The germline gives CDR1 SSHAT, CDR2 FNYEAQ (reference sequence). The CDR3 has 13 amino acids. The DNA of the CDR3 is TGTGCTAGCAGCTCTCACGGGCAAGAGACCCAGTACTTC. Protein: CASSSHGQETQYF. The variable domain in full, with the rest retrieved from reference TRBV7-7 and TRBJ2-5, is GAGVSQSPRYKVTKRGQDVTLRCDPISSHATLYWYQQALGQGPEFLTYFNYEAQPDKSGLPSDRFSAERPEGSISTLTIQRTEQRDSAMYRCASSSHGQETQYFGPGTRLLVL.

The chain joins TRBV6-5 to TRBJ2-3; TRBD1 aligns across 8 bases. Trimming cost V 6 bases and J 2 bases; bases outside gene matches: 7. This CDR3 region has 15 residues. The V gene's germline CDR1 is MNHEY and CDR2 SVGAGI. The chain's CDR3 is CASSVRTGSTDTQYF. The DNA for the CDR3 is TGTGCCAGCAGCGTCCGGACAGGGTCCACAGATACGCAGTATTTT.

The rearrangement joins TRBV9 to TRBJ1-2, with 7 positions matching TRBD1. Germline CDR1 and CDR2: SGDLS and YYNGEE. V dropped 4 bases and J dropped 0; count of bases not matched to a gene: 9. The CDR3 is 16 residues long. CDR3 loop: CASSPLGQRTNYGYTF. In DNA, the CDR3 is TGTGCCAGCAGCCCCCTGGGACAGCGAACTAACTATGGCTACACCTTC.

The chain is built from TRBV3-1 (or the pseudogene TRBV3-2) and TRBJ1-3, with D maybe TRBD1 (5 bases). Trimming removed 3 bases from V and 3 bases from J, with 9 bases in between. The germline CDR1 and CDR2 sequences are LGHDT and YNNKEL (reference sequence). The CDR3 totals 14 residues. CDR3 in DNA: TGTGCCAGCAGCCAGGGCCAGGGTGGAAACACCATATATTTT. Its protein product is CASSQGQGGNTIYF.

V is TRBV6-5 and J is TRBJ2-5, with TRBD2 as a possible D gene (6 bases). The CDR3 contains 13 residues. Germline V gene sequence: CDR1 MNHEY, CDR2 SVGAGI. CDR3 residues: CAIGEAVLKTQYF. CDR3 sequence (DNA): TGTGCGATTGGGGAGGCAGTCCTAAAGACCCAGTACTTC.

This chain uses TRBV9 with TRBJ2-7, with TRBD2 identical over 12 bases. This CDR3 has 14 amino acids. Germline lookup yields CDR1 SGDLS and CDR2 YYNGEE. V gave up 3 bases and J gave up 4 bases; unmatched junction bases: 2. CDR3 sequence (DNA): TGTGCCAGCAGCGGAACTAGCGGGGGGTACGAGCAGTACTTC. Its translation: CASSGTSGGYEQYF.

This clone was seen just once. This chain uses TRBV20-1 with TRBJ2-7; 12 positions agree with TRBD2. The germline CDR1 and CDR2 sequences are DFQATT and SNEGSKA (reference sequence). J was trimmed by 2 bases and V by 3 bases; bases with no gene match: 8. This CDR3 spans 16 amino acids. The CDR3: CSASPPGLAGTYEQYF. In nucleotides, the CDR3 is TGCAGTGCTAGTCCGCCCGGACTAGCGGGGACCTACGAGCAGTACTTC.

The chain has TRBV9 and TRBJ2-3; TRBD2 matches at 8 bases. CDR1 is SGDLS and CDR2 is YYNGEE in the germline V gene. This CDR3 is built from 14 residues. J was trimmed by 2 bases and V by 3 bases; bases with no gene match: 2. CDR3 sequence: CASSAGGATDTQYF. In nucleotides, the CDR3 is TGTGCCAGCAGCGCCGGGGGGGCCACAGATACGCAGTATTTT.

The chain links TRBV20-1 to TRBJ1-4, with a tentative D call TRBD1 (6 bases). Trimming removed 3 bases at V and 5 bases at J, with 25 bases between. CDR1 and CDR2 (germline): DFQATT, SNEGSKA (reference sequence). CDR3 length: 18 amino acids. The CDR3 DNA sequence: TGCAGTGCTAGTAGCACAGGGTTTGAGGAAACCCCAAATGAAAAACTGTTTTTT. This sequence encodes CSASSTGFEETPNEKLFF.

The V call is TRBV5-1, the J call TRBJ1-4; D gene uncertain. V dropped 0 bases and J dropped 1 base, with 4 bases sitting between them. The CDR3 totals 14 residues. From germline, CDR1 is SGHRS and CDR2 YFSETQ. This chain's CDR3 is CASSLARTNEKLFF. The CDR3 bases are TGCGCCAGCAGCTTGGCCCGAACTAATGAAAAACTGTTTTTT.

The chain combines TRBV6-6 with TRBJ2-3; no clear D gene. This CDR3 is built from 16 residues. Germline CDR1 MNHNY, CDR2 SVGAGI (reference sequence). V was cut by 4 bases and J by 2 bases, with 16 bases left in between. CDR3 coding DNA: TGTGCCAGCAGTTTCAATACAGAACCACCCACAGATACGCAGTATTTT. The encoded protein is CASSFNTEPPTDTQYF.

The chain joins TRBV29-1 to TRBJ2-7; 13 positions match TRBD2. The CDR3 is made up of 15 amino acids. Germline CDR1 reads SQVTM; CDR2 reads ANQGSEA. V dropped 4 bases and J dropped 4; count of bases not matched to a gene: 7. The chain's CDR3 is CSVAKTSGGFYEQYF. CDR3 in DNA: TGCAGCGTTGCAAAGACTAGCGGGGGGTTTTACGAGCAGTACTTC.

The chain carries TRBV5-1 and TRBJ2-5; TRBD2 matches 12 bases. This CDR3 comprises 16 residues. CDR1 and CDR2 (germline): SGHRS, YFSETQ. V gave up 4 bases and J gave up 0 bases; unmatched junction bases: 4. CDR3 loop: CASSPGLAGHQETQYF. DNA for the CDR3: TGCGCCAGCAGCCCCGGACTAGCGGGGCACCAAGAGACCCAGTACTTC. Using reference TRBV5-1 and TRBJ2-5 for the parts outside the CDR3, the full variable domain is KAGVTQTPRYLIKTRGQQVTLSCSPISGHRSVSWYQQTPGQGLQFLFEYFSETQRNKGNFPGRFSGRQFSNSRSEMNVSTLELGDSALYLCASSPGLAGHQETQYFGPGTRLLVL.

With regard to this clone: The junction departs from germline at one end; a sequencing error may be responsible. The gene calls are TRBV6-1 and TRBJ1-5, with 9 bases that match TRBD1. Germline CDR1 reads MNHNS; CDR2 reads SASEGT. The CDR3 is 15 residues long. The CDR3: CASRSTGQGNQPQHF. DNA for the CDR3: TGTGCCAGCAGGTCAACGGGACAGGGTAATCAACCCCAGCATTTT.